The source of this T cell receptor (beta chain) is a study of blood T cell repertoires in COVID-19. Whole-study context: Donors in the United States, Italy and Spain gave samples during acute or convalescent COVID-19. PBMCs, B-cell-depleted T cells, or T cells provided the cDNA or gDNA that made up the material.

In the original analysis: Estimated nucleated cell counts came from reference gene primer amplification. Profiled with immunoSEQ multiplex PCR; TCRdb holds only in-frame clones, not every one. That table gives V, J and clone size, and the DNA gave D and trimming. Of more than 90,000 clones listed, 92% were seen once; the top ten hold 5.7%. V gave up 6 bases and J gave up 7 bases; unmatched junction bases: 6. Germline CDR1 reads MNHEY; CDR2 reads SVGAGI. CDR3 length equals 14 residues. The rearrangement links TRBV6-5 to TRBJ1-6; 7 nucleotides align to TRBD1. The receptor was derived from a man aged 50 to 60 with active COVID-19. Sequenced material: peripheral blood. CDR3 DNA: TGTGCCAGCAGCGCCGGGACAGAGAATTCACCCCTCCACTTT. It translates to CASSAGTENSPLHF.